This T cell receptor (beta chain) originates from a study of patients and donors after allogeneic stem cell transplantation. TCRdb ran MiXCR on the RT-PCR reads and lists one entry per CDR3 protein. The sample contains about 960,000 distinct CDR3 sequences, roughly 18% of which appear only once. This clonotype was found once. The specimen sequenced was blood, either unsorted or a sorted T cell fraction (not recorded which). The receptor comes from a human donor who was either an allogeneic HSCT recipient or a stem cell or donor lymphocyte infusion donor (not recorded which). It is not recorded whose cells these are; they may come from a transplant donor.

The CDR3 region is CASSPTGGVGEQYF. Written as DNA, the CDR3 is TGTGCCAGCAGCCCGACAGGGGGGGTGGGCGAGCAGTACTTC. The V call is TRBV11-2, the J call TRBJ2-7; 9 nucleotides match TRBD1. Germline CDR1 SGHAT, CDR2 FQNNGV. This CDR3 is 14 amino acids long. V shed 5 bases and J 6 bases; nucleotides not matched to a gene: 8.